This T cell receptor (beta chain) was recorded in a study of blood T cell repertoires in COVID-19 (TCRdb year 2020). Regarding the complete study: Samples covering the acute and convalescent phases of COVID-19 were provided by collaborators in the United States, Italy and Spain. The samples were drawn from two sources: the first 160 participants of the ongoing ImmuneRACE study, and 1,254 subjects contributed by 6 global collaborators. The dataset comprised deeply sampled blood TCRbeta repertoires from subjects exposed to, actively infected with, or recovered from COVID-19. The prospective study material was composed of cDNA or gDNA derived from T cells, B-cell-depleted T cells, or PBMCs. HLA class I and class II types, where available, came from metadata supplied by the sample provider rather than from assay-based typing. Sample metadata almost always included a de-identified subject ID, COVID-19 status, age in years and sex. The repertoires were released in a freely available public database intended as a resource for research on the immune response to SARS-CoV-2. Findings and caveats that apply to the study as a whole: How much clinical and demographic metadata was included differed by source and by participant, and the metadata was provided uncurated.

TCRbeta CDR3 regions were amplified from genomic DNA by means of the immunoSEQ Assay, a bias-controlled multiplex PCR. The original pipeline was this. The number of nucleated cells in each sample was estimated by amplification of reference gene primers within the assay. Sequence reads were collapsed and filtered to measure the absolute abundance of every unique TCRbeta CDR3 rearrangement. For each sample, productive Simpson clonality was calculated by taking the square root of Simpson's diversity index across productive rearrangements. Imported from immuneACCESS, the table was reduced by TCRdb to in-frame sequences with V and J called. These copies leave out some clones; in studies compared against another copy, an unresolved V gene accounts for under half, and the cause of the remainder is not known. V and J calls and clone size are copied from that table; D and trimming were computed from the DNA. Counted in this sample were around 200,000 clones; approximately 87% of them appeared once. The ten largest clones represent 2.2% of the sample.

Whole blood was collected in K2EDTA tubes by collaborating institutions according to the institutions' own protocols. For TCRbeta analysis, collaborators shipped samples as frozen whole blood, isolated PBMCs, or DNA extracted from either of those sample types. The germline V gene (reference sequence) yields LNHDA for CDR1 and SQIVND for CDR2. At the junction V is shortened by 5 bases and J by 4 bases, with 17 bases in between. The CDR3 spans 15 residues, from the cysteine through the phenylalanine. Only the CDR3 portion is preserved as DNA: 45 bases, with reading frame beginning at the first base. In the case of this clone: The target of this receptor is not known. Per-base quality was not reported, and no clone a single base away is much larger than it.

The sample taken for sequencing was peripheral blood. The chain is made from TRBV19 and TRBJ1-1, with no reliable assignment of the D segment. The receptor comes from a woman aged 45-60 years with acute or convalescent COVID-19. The nucleotides are TGTGCCAGTAGTCCGAGTCATCTCACGGTCACTGAAGCTTTCTTT. Its protein is CASSPSHLTVTEAFF.